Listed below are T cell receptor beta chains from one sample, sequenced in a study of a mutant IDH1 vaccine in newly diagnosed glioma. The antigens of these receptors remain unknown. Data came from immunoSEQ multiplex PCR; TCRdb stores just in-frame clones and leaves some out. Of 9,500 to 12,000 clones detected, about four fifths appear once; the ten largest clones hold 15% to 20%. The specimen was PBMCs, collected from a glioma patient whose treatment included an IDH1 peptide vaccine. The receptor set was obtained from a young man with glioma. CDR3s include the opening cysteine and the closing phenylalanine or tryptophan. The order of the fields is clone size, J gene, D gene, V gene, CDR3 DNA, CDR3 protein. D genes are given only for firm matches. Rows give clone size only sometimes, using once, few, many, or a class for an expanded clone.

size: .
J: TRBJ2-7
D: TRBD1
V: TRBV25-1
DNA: TGTGCCAGCAGTGAAGGTCCCTCGGACAGGTACTTCTCCTACGAGCAGTACTTC
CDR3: CASSEGPSDRYFSYEQYF

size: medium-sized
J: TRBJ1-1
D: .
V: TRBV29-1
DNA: TGCAGCTCAGTAGTGAACACTGAAGCTTTCTTT
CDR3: CSSVVNTEAFF

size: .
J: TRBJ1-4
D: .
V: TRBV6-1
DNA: TGTGCCAGCAGTGAAGTGGCCCCTCTGTTTTTT
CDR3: CASSEVAPLFF

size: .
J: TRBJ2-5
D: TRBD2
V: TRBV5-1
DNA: TGCGCCAGCAGCTACTCTAGCGGGGAAGAGACCCAGTACTTC
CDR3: CASSYSSGEETQYF

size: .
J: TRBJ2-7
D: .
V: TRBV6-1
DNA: TGTGCCAGCGAGTTTGGGGGACGTTACGAGCAGTACTTC
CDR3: CASEFGGRYEQYF

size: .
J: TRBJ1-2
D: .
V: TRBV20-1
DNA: TGCAGTGCCGGGGACTATGGCTACACCTTC
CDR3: CSAGDYGYTF

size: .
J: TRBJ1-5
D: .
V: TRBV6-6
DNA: TGTGCCAGCACCCAGCCGGACGGCCGAAATCAGCCCCAGCATTTT
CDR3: CASTQPDGRNQPQHF

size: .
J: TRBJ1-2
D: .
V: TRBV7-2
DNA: TGTGCCAGCAGCCCGACCTCGACAGACAACTATGGCTACACCTTC
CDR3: CASSPTSTDNYGYTF

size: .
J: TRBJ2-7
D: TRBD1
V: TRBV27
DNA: TGTGCCAGCAGCCTACAGGGGGCATTCTACGAGCAGTACTTC
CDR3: CASSLQGAFYEQYF

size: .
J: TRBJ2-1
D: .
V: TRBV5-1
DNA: TGCGCCAGCAGCTTGCGTCCAGGACACCCATCGAATGAGCAGTTCTTC
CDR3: CASSLRPGHPSNEQFF

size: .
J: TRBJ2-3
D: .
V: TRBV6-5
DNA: TGTGCCAGCAGTTACGGAATAGCACCCGGCACAGATACGCAGTATTTT
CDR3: CASSYGIAPGTDTQYF

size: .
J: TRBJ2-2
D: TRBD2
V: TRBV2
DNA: TGTGCCAGCAGCCCGACTAGCGGGTCGAACACCGGGGAGCTGTTTTTT
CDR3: CASSPTSGSNTGELFF

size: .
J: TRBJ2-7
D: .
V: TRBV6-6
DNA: TGTGCCAGCAGTTACTCGGAGGGGGCCTACGAGCAGTACTTC
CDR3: CASSYSEGAYEQYF

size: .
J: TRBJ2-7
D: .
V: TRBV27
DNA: TGTGCCAGCATCTCGGCTGGGGAAGACGAGCAGTACTTC
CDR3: CASISAGEDEQYF

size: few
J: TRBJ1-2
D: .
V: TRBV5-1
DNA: TGCGCCAGCAGCTTGTCATTGGGAGCCGGTGGCGGCTACACCTTC
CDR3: CASSLSLGAGGGYTF

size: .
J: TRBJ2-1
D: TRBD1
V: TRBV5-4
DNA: TGTGCCAGCAGCAGAGACAGGGGGACCCACAATGAGCAGTTCTTC
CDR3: CASSRDRGTHNEQFF

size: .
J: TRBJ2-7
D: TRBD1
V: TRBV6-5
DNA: TGTGCCAGCAGTTACCGGGACAGGTTAGCCTACGAGCAGTACTTC
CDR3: CASSYRDRLAYEQYF

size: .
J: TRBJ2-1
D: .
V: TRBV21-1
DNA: TGTGCCAGCAGCAGCCGGGAGACGGAGAACAATGAGCAGTTCTTC
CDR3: CASSSRETENNEQFF

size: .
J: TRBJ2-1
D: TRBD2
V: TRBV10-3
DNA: TGTGCCATCAGTACGGGACTAGCGGTAAGCTACAATGAGCAGTTCTTC
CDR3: CAISTGLAVSYNEQFF

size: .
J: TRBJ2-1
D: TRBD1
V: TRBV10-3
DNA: TGTGCCATCAGTGAGTCGACAGGGACCGGCTCCTACAATGAGCAGTTCTTC
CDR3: CAISESTGTGSYNEQFF

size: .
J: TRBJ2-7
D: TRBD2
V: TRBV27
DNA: TGTGCCAGCAGCCCAACTAGCGAGTACGAGCAGTACTTC
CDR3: CASSPTSEYEQYF

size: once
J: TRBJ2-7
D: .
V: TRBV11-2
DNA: TGTGCCAGCAGCTTAGTCGGGACTGGGAGCGAGCAGTACTTC
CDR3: CASSLVGTGSEQYF

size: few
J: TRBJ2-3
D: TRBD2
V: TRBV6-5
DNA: TGTGCCAGCAGTCCCGCGGGAGGGCCCACAGATACGCAGTATTTT
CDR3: CASSPAGGPTDTQYF

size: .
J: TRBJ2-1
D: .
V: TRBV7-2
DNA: TGTGCCAGCAGCCCGGACTGGGCCGATGAGCAGTTCTTC
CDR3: CASSPDWADEQFF

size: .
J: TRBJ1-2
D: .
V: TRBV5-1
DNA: TGCGCCAGCAGCTTGGCCCAAGTAGGTGATGGCTACACCTTC
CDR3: CASSLAQVGDGYTF

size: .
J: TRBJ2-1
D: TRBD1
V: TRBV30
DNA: TGTGCCTGGAGAGGACAGGGCGAGGTGGAGTTCTTC
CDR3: CAWRGQGEVEFF

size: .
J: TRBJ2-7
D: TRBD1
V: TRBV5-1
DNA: TGCGCCACCAAGACCGGGACAGGGGACTACGAGCAGTACTTC
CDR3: CATKTGTGDYEQYF

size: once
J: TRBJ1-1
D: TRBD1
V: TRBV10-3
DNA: TGTGCCATCAGTGCGACCGGGACAGGGGACACTGAAGCTTTCTTT
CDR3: CAISATGTGDTEAFF

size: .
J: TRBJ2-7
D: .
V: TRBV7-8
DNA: TGTGCCAGCACCCCGATACTCTACGAGCAGTACTTC
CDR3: CASTPILYEQYF

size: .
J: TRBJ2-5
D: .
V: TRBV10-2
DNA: TGCGCCAGCAGTGAGTCAGGGTACCAAGAGACCCAGTACTTC
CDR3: CASSESGYQETQYF

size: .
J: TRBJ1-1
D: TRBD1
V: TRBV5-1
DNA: TGCGCCAGCAGTCGGGACAGTAACACTGAAGCTTTCTTT
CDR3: CASSRDSNTEAFF

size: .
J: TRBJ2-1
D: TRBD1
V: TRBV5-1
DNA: TGCGCCAGCAGCCCGGGGGACAGGAATGAGCAGTTCTTC
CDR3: CASSPGDRNEQFF

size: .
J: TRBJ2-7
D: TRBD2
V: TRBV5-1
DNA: TGCGCCAGCAGCTTGACCAGCGGGAGGTACGAGCAGTACTTC
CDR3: CASSLTSGRYEQYF

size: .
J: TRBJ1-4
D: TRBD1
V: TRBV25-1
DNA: TGTGCCAGCAGTGAATATACAGACAGGGAAGGAGAAAAACTGTTTTTT
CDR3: CASSEYTDREGEKLFF

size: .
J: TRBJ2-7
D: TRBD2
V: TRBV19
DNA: TGTGCCAGTAGTATCACCGGGACTAGAGACTACGAGCAGTACTTC
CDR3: CASSITGTRDYEQYF

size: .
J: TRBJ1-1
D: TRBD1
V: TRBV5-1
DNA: TGCGCCAGCACGCTTTTCGGGACAGCCGGAGGGACTGAAGCTTTCTTT
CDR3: CASTLFGTAGGTEAFF

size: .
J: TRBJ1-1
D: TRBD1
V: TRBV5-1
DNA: TGCGCCAGCAGCTTTGGGCAAGGGACAGGGGCGAGGGAGGCTTTCTTT
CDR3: CASSFGQGTGAREAFF

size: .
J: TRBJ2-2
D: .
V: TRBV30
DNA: TGTGCCTCCTCCTCATCGGGGGCAGGGCAAAACACCGGGGAGCTGTTTTTT
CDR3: CASSSSGAGQNTGELFF

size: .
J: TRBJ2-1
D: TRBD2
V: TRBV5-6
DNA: TGTGCCAGCAGCTTGGAACTAGCGGGATTCTCCTACAATGAGCAGTTCTTC
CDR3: CASSLELAGFSYNEQFF

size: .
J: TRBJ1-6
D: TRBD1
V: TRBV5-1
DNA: TGCGCCAGCAGTTTTTACCTATCGGGACAGAATAATTCACCCCTCCACTTT
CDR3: CASSFYLSGQNNSPLHF

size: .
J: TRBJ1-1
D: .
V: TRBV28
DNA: TGTGCCAGCAGTTCGGGAGTCTTCGCTGAAGCTTTCTTT
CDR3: CASSSGVFAEAFF

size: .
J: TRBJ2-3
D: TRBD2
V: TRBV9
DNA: TGTGCCAGCCCTGTTTCTGGGACTAGCGGGAGGGCCGGCACAGATACGCAGTATTTT
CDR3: CASPVSGTSGRAGTDTQYF

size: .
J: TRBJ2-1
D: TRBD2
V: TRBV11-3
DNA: TGTGCCAGCAGCCGCCGGACTCGCGGGAGGGCCGGGGTGGATGAGCAGTTCTTC
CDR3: CASSRRTRGRAGVDEQFF

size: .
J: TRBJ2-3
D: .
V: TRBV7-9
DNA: TGTGCCAGCAGCCCCACCTGGGGTACGCAGTATTTT
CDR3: CASSPTWGTQYF

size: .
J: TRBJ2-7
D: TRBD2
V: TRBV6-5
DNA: TGTGCCAGCAGTTACCGACTAGCGGGAGTTCCCTACGAGCAGTACTTC
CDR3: CASSYRLAGVPYEQYF

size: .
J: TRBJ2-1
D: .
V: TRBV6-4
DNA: TGTGCCAGCAGCGGGAAGGAGTCGGAGGAGCAGTTCTTC
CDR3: CASSGKESEEQFF

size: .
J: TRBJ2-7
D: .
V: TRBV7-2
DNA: TGTGCCAGCAGCATAAGACGGACTGAGTACGAGCAGTACTTC
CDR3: CASSIRRTEYEQYF

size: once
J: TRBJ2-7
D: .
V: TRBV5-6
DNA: TGTGCCAGCAGCTTGGACGGGCTAACCTACGAGCAGTACTTC
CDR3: CASSLDGLTYEQYF

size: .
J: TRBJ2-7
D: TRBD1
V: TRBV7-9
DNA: TGTGCCAGCAGCGACGGGGACAGGGAGGGATACGAGCAGTACTTC
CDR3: CASSDGDREGYEQYF

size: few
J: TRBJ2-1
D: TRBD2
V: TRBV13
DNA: TGTGCCAGCAGCCCCGGGACTAGCGGGAGTAATGAGCAGTTCTTC
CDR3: CASSPGTSGSNEQFF

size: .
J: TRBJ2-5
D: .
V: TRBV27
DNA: TGTGCCACCGGGGGGCCCCAGTACTTC
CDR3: CATGGPQYF

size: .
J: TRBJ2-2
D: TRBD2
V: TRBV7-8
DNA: TGTGCCAGCAGCTTGACTAGCGGGAGGCCGAACACCGGGGAGCTGTTTTTT
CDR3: CASSLTSGRPNTGELFF

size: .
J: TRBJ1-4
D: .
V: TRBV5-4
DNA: TGTGCCAGCAGCCCGACCGGGGCCTCTAATGAAAAACTGTTTTTT
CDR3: CASSPTGASNEKLFF